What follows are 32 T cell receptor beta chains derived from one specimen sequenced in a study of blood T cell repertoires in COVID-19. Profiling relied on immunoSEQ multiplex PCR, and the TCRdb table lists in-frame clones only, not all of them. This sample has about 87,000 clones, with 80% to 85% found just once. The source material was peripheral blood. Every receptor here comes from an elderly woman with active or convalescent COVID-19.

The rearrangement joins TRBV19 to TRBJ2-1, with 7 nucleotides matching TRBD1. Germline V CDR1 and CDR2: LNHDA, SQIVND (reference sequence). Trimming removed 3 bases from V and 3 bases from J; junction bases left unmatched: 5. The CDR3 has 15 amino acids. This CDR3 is CASSMGQSYYNEQFF. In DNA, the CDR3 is TGTGCCAGTAGTATGGGACAGAGTTACTACAATGAGCAGTTCTTC.

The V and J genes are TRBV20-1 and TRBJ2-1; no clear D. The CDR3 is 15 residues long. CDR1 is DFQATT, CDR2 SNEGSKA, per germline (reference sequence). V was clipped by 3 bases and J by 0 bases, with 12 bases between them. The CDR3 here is CSASNSRSSYNEQFF. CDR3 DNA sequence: TGCAGTGCTAGTAATTCTAGAAGCTCCTACAATGAGCAGTTCTTC.

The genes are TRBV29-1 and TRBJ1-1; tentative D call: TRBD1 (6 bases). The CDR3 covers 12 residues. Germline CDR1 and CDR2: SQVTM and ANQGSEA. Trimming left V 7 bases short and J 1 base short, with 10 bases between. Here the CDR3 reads CSGGTPNTEAFF. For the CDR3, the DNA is TGCAGCGGTGGGACACCGAACACTGAAGCTTTCTTT.

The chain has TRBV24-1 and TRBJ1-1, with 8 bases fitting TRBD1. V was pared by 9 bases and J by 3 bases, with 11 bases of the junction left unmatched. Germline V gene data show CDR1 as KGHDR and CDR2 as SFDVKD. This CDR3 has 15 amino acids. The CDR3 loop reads CATAKGDRGDTEAFF. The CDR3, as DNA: TGTGCCACCGCAAAGGGAGACAGGGGAGACACTGAAGCTTTCTTT.

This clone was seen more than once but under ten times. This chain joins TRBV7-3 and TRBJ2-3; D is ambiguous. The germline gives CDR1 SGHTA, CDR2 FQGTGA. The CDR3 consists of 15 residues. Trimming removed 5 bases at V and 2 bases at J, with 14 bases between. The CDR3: CASSPQGRLTDTQYF. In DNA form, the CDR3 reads TGTGCCAGCAGCCCCCAAGGTAGACTCACAGATACGCAGTATTTT.

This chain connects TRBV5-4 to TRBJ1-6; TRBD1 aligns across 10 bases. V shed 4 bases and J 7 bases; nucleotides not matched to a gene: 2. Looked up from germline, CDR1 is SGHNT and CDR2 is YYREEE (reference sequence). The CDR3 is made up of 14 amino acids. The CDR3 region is CASSAGQGNSPLHF. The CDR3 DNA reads TGTGCCAGCAGCGCGGGACAGGGGAATTCACCCCTCCACTTT.

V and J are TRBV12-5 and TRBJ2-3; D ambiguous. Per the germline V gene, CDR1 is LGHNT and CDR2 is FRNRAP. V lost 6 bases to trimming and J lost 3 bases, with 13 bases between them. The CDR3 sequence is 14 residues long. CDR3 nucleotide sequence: TGTGCTAGTGGCCTCGACAAAAGGACAGATACGCAGTATTTT. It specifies CASGLDKRTDTQYF.

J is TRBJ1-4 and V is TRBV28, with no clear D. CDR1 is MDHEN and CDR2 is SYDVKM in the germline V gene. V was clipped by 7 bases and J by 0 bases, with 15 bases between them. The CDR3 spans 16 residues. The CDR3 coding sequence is TGTGCCAGCATTTTGTCAGGCGACACAACTAATGAAAAACTGTTTTTT. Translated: CASILSGDTTNEKLFF.

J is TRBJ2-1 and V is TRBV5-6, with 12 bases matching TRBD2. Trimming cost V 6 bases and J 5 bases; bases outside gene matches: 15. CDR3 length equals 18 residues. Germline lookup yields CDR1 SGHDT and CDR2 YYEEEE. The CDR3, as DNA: TGTGCCAGCACCCCGTGGTGGTCTAGCGGGGGGGCTAACAATGAGCAGTTCTTC. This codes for CASTPWWSSGGANNEQFF. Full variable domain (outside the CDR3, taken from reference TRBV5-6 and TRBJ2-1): DAGVTQSPTHLIKTRGQQVTLRCSPKSGHDTVSWYQQALGQGPQFIFQYYEEEERQRGNFPDRFSGHQFPNYSSELNVNALLLGDSALYLCASTPWWSSGGANNEQFFGPGTRLTVL.

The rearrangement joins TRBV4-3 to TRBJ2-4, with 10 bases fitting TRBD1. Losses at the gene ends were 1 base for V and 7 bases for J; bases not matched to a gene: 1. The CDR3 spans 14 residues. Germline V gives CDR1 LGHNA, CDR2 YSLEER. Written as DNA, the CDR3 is TGCGCCAGCAGCCAAGGGACAGGGGGGAACATTCAGTACTTC. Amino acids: CASSQGTGGNIQYF.

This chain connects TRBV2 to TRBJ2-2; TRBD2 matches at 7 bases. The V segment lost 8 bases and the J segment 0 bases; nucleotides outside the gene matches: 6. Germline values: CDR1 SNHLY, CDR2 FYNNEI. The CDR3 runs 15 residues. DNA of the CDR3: TGTGCCAGCGTCCAGACTAGCTCGAACACCGGGGAGCTGTTTTTT. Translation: CASVQTSSNTGELFF. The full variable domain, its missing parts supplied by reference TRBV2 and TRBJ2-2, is EPEVTQTPSHQVTQMGQEVILRCVPISNHLYFYWYRQILGQKVEFLVSFYNNEISEKSEIFDDQFSVERPDGSNFTLKIRSTKLEDSAMYFCASVQTSSNTGELFFGEGSRLTVL.

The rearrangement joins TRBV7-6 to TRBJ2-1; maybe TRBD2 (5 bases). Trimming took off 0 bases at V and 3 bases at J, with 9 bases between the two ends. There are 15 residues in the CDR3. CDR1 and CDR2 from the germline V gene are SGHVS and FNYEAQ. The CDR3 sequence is CASSLAGGYYNEQFF. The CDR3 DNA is TGTGCCAGCAGCTTAGCTGGCGGGTACTACAATGAGCAGTTCTTC.

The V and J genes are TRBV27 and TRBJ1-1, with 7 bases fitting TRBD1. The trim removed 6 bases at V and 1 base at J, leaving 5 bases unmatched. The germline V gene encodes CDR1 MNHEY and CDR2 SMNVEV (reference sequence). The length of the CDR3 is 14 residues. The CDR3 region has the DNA TGTGCCAGCAGGTCACAGGGGAGGAACACTGAAGCTTTCTTT. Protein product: CASRSQGRNTEAFF.

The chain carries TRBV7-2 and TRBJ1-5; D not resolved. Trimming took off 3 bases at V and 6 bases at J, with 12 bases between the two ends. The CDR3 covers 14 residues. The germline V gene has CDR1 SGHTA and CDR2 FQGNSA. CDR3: CASSFPAPGQPQHF. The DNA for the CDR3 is TGTGCCAGCAGCTTTCCAGCGCCGGGTCAGCCCCAGCATTTT.

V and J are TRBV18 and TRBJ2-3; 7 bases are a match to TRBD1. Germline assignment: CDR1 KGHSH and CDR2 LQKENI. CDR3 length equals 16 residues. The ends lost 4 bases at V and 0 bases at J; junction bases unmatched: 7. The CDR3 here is CASSLRTGTSTDTQYF. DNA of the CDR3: TGTGCCAGCTCACTGCGGACAGGAACTAGCACAGATACGCAGTATTTT.

The chain's CDR3 is CASSVSFETDTQYF. The CDR3 DNA follows: TGTGCCAGCAGCGTTAGTTTCGAGACAGATACGCAGTATTTT. V and J are TRBV9 and TRBJ2-3, with no clear D. The V and J ends lost 2 bases and 3 bases respectively, with 10 bases between them. The CDR3 has 14 residues. In germline, CDR1 is SGDLS, CDR2 YYNGEE. Looking up the rest from reference TRBV9 and TRBJ2-3 gives the full variable domain: DSGVTQTPKHLITATGQRVTLRCSPRSGDLSVYWYQQSLDQGLQFLIQYYNGEERAKGNILERFSAQQFPDLHSELNLSSLELGDSALYFCASSVSFETDTQYFGPGTRLTVL.

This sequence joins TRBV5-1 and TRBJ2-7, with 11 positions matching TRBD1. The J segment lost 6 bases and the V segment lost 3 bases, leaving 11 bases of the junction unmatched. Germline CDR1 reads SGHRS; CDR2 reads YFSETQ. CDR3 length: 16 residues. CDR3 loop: CASSWTGGATRREQYF. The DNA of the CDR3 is TGCGCCAGCAGCTGGACAGGGGGCGCGACTAGACGCGAGCAGTACTTC.

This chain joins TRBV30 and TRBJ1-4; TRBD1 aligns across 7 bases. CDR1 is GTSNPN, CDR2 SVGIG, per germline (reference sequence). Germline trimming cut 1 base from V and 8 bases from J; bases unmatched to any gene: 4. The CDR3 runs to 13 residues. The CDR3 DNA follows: TGTGCCTGGAGTGCCCTGGGACAGGAAAAACTGTTTTTT. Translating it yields CAWSALGQEKLFF.

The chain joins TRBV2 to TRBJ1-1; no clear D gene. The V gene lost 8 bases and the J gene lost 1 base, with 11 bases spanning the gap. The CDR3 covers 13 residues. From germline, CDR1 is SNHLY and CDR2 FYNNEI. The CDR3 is CASLTDTNTEAFF. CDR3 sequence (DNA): TGTGCCAGCCTCACCGACACGAACACTGAAGCTTTCTTT.

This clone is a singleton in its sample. CDR3 nucleotides: TGTGCCAGCAGCAAAGTGAGTAAGAGGGAGGGTAATGAAAAACTGTTTTTT. Translation: CASSKVSKREGNEKLFF. The V call is TRBV21-1, the J call TRBJ1-4. TRBV21-1 is an annotated pseudogene. The CDR3 is 17 residues long.

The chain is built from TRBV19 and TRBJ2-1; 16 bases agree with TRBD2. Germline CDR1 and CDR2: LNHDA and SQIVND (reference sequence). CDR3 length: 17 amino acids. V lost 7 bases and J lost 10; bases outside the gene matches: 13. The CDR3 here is CASTNMGLAGGPREQFF. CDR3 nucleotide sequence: TGTGCCAGTACCAATATGGGACTAGCGGGAGGGCCAAGGGAGCAGTTCTTC.

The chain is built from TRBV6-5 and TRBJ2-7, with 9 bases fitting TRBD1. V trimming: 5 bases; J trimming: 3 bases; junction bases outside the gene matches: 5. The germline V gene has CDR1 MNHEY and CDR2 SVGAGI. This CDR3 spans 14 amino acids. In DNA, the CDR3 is TGTGCCAGCAGTCCCGGACAGGGGATCTACGAGCAGTACTTC. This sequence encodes CASSPGQGIYEQYF.

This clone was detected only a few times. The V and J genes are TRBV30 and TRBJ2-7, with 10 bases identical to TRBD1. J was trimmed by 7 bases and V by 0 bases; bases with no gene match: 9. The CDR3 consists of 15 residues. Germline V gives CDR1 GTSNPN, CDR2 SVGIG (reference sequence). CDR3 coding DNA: TGTGCCTGGAGTGTAGGGGCCTGGACAGGGGGAGAGCAGTACTTC. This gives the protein CAWSVGAWTGGEQYF.

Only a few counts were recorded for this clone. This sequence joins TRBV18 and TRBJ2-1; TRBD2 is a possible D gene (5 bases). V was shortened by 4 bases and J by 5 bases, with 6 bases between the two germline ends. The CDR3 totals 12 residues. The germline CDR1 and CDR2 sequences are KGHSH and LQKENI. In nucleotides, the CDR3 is TGTGCCAGCTCACTTAGCGACAATGAGCAGTTCTTC. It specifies CASSLSDNEQFF.

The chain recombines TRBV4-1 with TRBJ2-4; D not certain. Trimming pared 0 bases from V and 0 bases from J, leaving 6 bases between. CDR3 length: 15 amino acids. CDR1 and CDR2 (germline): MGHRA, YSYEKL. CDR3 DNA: TGCGCCAGCAGCCAAGACTTTATAGCCAAAAACATTCAGTACTTC. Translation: CASSQDFIAKNIQYF.

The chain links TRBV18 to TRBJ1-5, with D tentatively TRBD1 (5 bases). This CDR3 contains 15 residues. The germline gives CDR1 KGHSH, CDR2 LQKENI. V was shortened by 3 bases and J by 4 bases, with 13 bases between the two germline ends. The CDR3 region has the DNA TGTGCCAGCTCACCGGACTGGGGGGGTAATCAGCCCCAGCATTTT. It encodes CASSPDWGGNQPQHF.

The CDR3 DNA reads as TGCAGCGGAGGACAGGAATACAATGAGCAGTTCTTC. Protein sequence: CSGGQEYNEQFF. The rearrangement links TRBV29-1 to TRBJ2-1, with 7 nucleotides matching TRBD1. Germline V gives CDR1 SQVTM, CDR2 ANQGSEA. J lost 4 bases, V lost 7 bases, and 4 bases had no gene match. This CDR3 has 12 amino acids.

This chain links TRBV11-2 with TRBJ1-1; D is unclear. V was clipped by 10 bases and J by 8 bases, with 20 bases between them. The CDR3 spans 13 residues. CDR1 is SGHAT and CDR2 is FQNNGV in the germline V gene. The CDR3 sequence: CATQRPGIWEAFF. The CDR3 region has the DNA TGTGCCACCCAAAGGCCGGGGATTTGGGAAGCTTTCTTT.

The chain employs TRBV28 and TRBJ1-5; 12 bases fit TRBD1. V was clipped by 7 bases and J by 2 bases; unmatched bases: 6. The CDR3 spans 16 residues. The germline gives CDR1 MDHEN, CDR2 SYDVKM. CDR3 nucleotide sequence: TGTGCCAGCACCGGGACAGGGGGCTCCCGCAATCAGCCCCAGCATTTT. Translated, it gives CASTGTGGSRNQPQHF.

CDR3 coding DNA: TGTGCCAGCAGCCTCCAGGGGGGTATGGAAGCTTTCTTT. This encodes CASSLQGGMEAFF. The chain couples TRBV11-3 to TRBJ1-1; 7 bases are shared with TRBD1. V was clipped by 5 bases and J by 8 bases; unmatched bases: 8. This CDR3 spans 13 amino acids. Germline lookup yields CDR1 SGHNT and CDR2 YENEEA.

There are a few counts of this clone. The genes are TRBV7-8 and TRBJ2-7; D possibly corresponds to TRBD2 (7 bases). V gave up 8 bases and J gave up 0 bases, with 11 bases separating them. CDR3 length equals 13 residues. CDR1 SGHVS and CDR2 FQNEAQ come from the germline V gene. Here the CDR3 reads CASRGADSYEQYF. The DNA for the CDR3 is TGTGCCAGCCGGGGGGCAGACTCCTACGAGCAGTACTTC.

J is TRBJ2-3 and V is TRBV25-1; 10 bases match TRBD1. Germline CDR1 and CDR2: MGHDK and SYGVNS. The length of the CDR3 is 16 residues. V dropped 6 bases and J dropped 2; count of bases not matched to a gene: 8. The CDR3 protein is CASSRGGQGLTDTQYF. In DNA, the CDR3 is TGTGCCAGCAGCCGAGGGGGACAGGGGCTCACAGATACGCAGTATTTT.